Described below is a single T cell receptor (beta chain) sequence and its context. Its antigen remains unknown. This CDR3 contains 15 residues. The V gene lost 2 bases and the J gene lost 0 bases, with 9 bases spanning the gap. The V gene's germline CDR1 is SGDLS and CDR2 YYNGEE. TCRdb keeps only in-frame clones here, not all; method: immunoSEQ multiplex PCR. The sample includes some 190,000 clones, about nine tenths seen only once; the top ten take 1.9%. The entry originates in a study of T cell responses to AZD1222 COVID-19 vaccine. Findings and limits, study-wide: AZD1222 recipients seropositive at baseline numbered only 6 or 7. In all cases, repertoires were sampled only after the peak T cell response. Spike-specific TCR breadth rose after two AZD1222 doses, and depth rose as well.

Pooling covered second doses at about 4 or about 12 weeks. This chain joins TRBV9 and TRBJ1-5; tentatively, D is TRBD1 (5 bases). The source material was peripheral blood, sampled 28 days after the second AZD1222 dose. This TCR came from an adult who received the AZD1222 COVID-19 vaccine. The CDR3 bases are TGTGCCAGCAGCGTTTCCGGGACTAGCAATCAGCCCCAGCATTTT. It translates to CASSVSGTSNQPQHF.